The clone carrying this T cell receptor beta chain was seen a few times. What it binds is not known. This sample was taken from a study of T cell repertoires in cytomegalovirus infection. V was clipped by 2 bases and J by 6 bases, with 17 bases between them. This CDR3 has 15 residues. Germline-derived CDR1 and CDR2 are DFQATT and SNEGSKA (reference sequence). TCRdb called the reads again in MiXCR, with one record for every CDR3 protein. The table has 650,000 to 850,000 distinct CDR3 sequences, roughly 29% seen once; the top ten hold less than 15%. This sequence joins TRBV20-1 and TRBJ2-1, with D perhaps matching TRBD2 (6 bases). Sequenced here: cultured CD8+ T cells from PBMCs, sampled from culture after CMV antigen stimulation. The receptor's source is a human donor in good health (CMV status not recorded). Some clones in this sample may be carry-over from other donors' samples. CDR3 in amino acids: CSARSRDSASNEQFF. The DNA for the CDR3 is TGCAGTGCTAGATCCCGGGACTCTGCGTCCAATGAGCAGTTCTTC.